The clone carrying this T cell receptor beta chain was picked up many times. What it recognizes is unknown. Every individual TCR cDNA molecule carried its own unique molecular identifier, which allowed correction of PCR and sequencing errors. MiXCR, applied by TCRdb to the 5' RACE reads, yields one record per CDR3 protein. The table shows about 39,000 distinct CDR3 sequences, with approximately 5.5% occurring only once. The V end lost 5 bases, the J end lost 4 bases, and 12 bases lay between the germline ends. CDR1 is SNHLY, CDR2 FYNNEI, per germline. This CDR3 spans 14 amino acids. Sample time point: sample taken at primary tumor resection. The authors sequenced whole RNA from tumor, nontumor lung or frozen PBMC without sorting. This entry comes from a study of spatial heterogeneity in lung cancer. Whole-study context: There were, on average, more than 9.5 raw-read appearances for each unique TCR and UMI combination.

Findings of the study overall: Ubiquitous expanded tumor TCRs surfaced in blood more at resection than they did at follow-up.

The J gene is TRBJ1-5, the V gene TRBV2, with D possibly TRBD1 on 5 matching bases. The source of this sequence is a male donor with early-stage non-small cell lung cancer. The sequencing here drew on PBMCs, taken at surgery. CDR3 loop: CASSPGLRNQPQHF. CDR3 DNA sequence: TGTGCCAGCAGTCCGGGACTGAGGAATCAGCCCCAGCATTTT.